Each of the 14 T cell receptor beta chains below was sequenced from the same sample in a study of blood T cells in healthy people across ages. Primed by a sample-barcoded 5' primer and a J-beta primer mix, a second PCR proceeded for 7 to 11 cycles. TCRdb fed the 5' RACE reads into MiXCR, producing one record per CDR3 protein. The sample lists around 1,800,000 distinct CDR3 sequences, around 42% occurring once. The specimen sequenced was blood. The receptors derive from a human donor in good health.

The rearrangement joins TRBV20-1 to TRBJ2-2, with 10 bases that match TRBD1. V was pared by 6 bases and J by 6 bases, with 7 bases of the junction left unmatched. The germline V gene encodes CDR1 DFQATT and CDR2 SNEGSKA (reference sequence). This CDR3 contains 14 residues. CDR3 DNA sequence: TGCAGTGCCTTTCGGGGGACAGGGGCCGGGGAGCTGTTTTTT. Translating gives CSAFRGTGAGELFF.

This clonotype was found a few times. The chain couples TRBV4-3 to TRBJ2-5, with D uncertain. Trimming cost V 1 base and J 2 bases, with 8 bases left between them. The germline CDR1 and CDR2 sequences are LGHNA and YSLEER. The CDR3 covers 14 residues. CDR3 region: CASSQGPLQETQYF. DNA for the CDR3: TGCGCCAGCAGCCAAGGGCCCCTACAAGAGACCCAGTACTTC.

This clonotype was seen many times. The rearrangement links TRBV7-2 to TRBJ2-3, with a weak D call TRBD2 (6 bases). Germline CDR1 is SGHTA and CDR2 is FQGNSA. The V end lost 2 bases, the J end lost 7 bases, and 22 bases lay between the germline ends. The CDR3 runs to 17 residues. The CDR3 region has the DNA TGTGCCAGCAGCTTACTCGCCGGGTCAGGGAGGACGAATACGCAGTATTTT. Protein sequence: CASSLLAGSGRTNTQYF.

This clonotype was counted between two and nine times. V and J are TRBV10-3 and TRBJ1-1; D gene unclear. The CDR3 runs to 13 residues. The germline V and J ends were trimmed by 3 bases and 7 bases, with 12 bases remaining between them. The germline CDR1 and CDR2 sequences are ENHRY and SYGVKD. The CDR3 nucleotides are TGTGCCATCAGTGACCAGGCGGGAAGTGAAGCTTTCTTT. Amino acids: CAISDQAGSEAFF.

The gene calls are TRBV7-8 and TRBJ1-2; perhaps TRBD1 as D (6 bases). The CDR3 is 16 amino acids. Trimming stripped 0 bases from V and 2 bases from J, with 13 bases between. Looked up from germline, CDR1 is SGHVS and CDR2 is FQNEAQ. The CDR3 region is CASSLASAGVNYGYTF. The CDR3 DNA reads TGTGCCAGCAGCTTAGCATCGGCAGGGGTCAACTATGGCTACACCTTC.

This clonotype was seen many times. V gene TRBV24-1 combines with J gene TRBJ2-1; 8 bases align to TRBD1. The CDR3 spans 14 residues. Germline V gives CDR1 KGHDR, CDR2 SFDVKD. J lost 8 bases, V lost 8 bases, and 10 bases had no gene match. In DNA, the CDR3 is TGTGCCACCACCGGGACAGGTGATGTGGATGAGCAGTTCTTC. Protein: CATTGTGDVDEQFF.

The table lists this clonotype with a few counts. The gene calls are TRBV5-4 and TRBJ2-1; the match to TRBD2 covers 12 bases. CDR1 is SGHNT and CDR2 is YYREEE in the germline V gene (reference sequence). V was pared by 4 bases and J by 7 bases, with 6 bases of the junction left unmatched. The CDR3 length is 15 residues. The CDR3 bases are TGTGCCAGCAGCCTAGCGGGGGGGCCGCCGAATGAGCAGTTCTTC. Translated, it gives CASSLAGGPPNEQFF.

The chain joins TRBV6-6 to TRBJ1-5, with D uncertain. Germline V gives CDR1 MNHNY, CDR2 SVGAGI (reference sequence). This CDR3 contains 12 residues. V lost 2 bases and J lost 7, with 6 bases in between. CDR3 sequence reads: CASSYLIQPQHF. For the CDR3, the DNA is TGTGCCAGCAGTTACCTAATCCAGCCCCAGCATTTT.

Remarks on this clonotype: One base away lies a much larger clone, so this may be a sequencing read error. The V and J genes are TRBV6-6 and TRBJ2-1; either TRBD1 or TRBD2 may supply D (6 bases each). V lost 7 bases to trimming and J lost 7 bases, with 17 bases between them. CDR1 is MNHNY and CDR2 is SVGAGI in the germline V gene (reference sequence). This CDR3 is 14 amino acids long. The CDR3 bases are TGTGCCAGCAATTTGGTGGGGGCGGGGAATGAGCAGTTCTTC. Amino acid sequence: CASNLVGAGNEQFF.

The chain joins TRBV3-1 to TRBJ2-5; possible D gene TRBD2, 6 bases. The ends were cut back, 7 bases at V and 4 bases at J, with 16 bases in the middle. Germline-derived CDR1 and CDR2 are LGHDT and YNNKEL (reference sequence). There are 14 residues in the CDR3. CDR3 loop: CASTSAGFRETQYF. The DNA of the CDR3 is TGTGCCAGCACCTCCGCGGGGTTCCGAGAGACCCAGTACTTC.

This clonotype was found a few times. The chain has TRBV4-3 and TRBJ2-7, with TRBD2 matching 9 bases. CDR1 and CDR2 from the germline V gene are LGHNA and YSLEER. V trimming: 0 bases; J trimming: 3 bases; junction bases outside the gene matches: 3. The CDR3 consists of 15 residues. The CDR3 nucleotides read TGCGCCAGCAGCCAAGACCTTAGCGGGAGCTACGAGCAGTACTTC. Protein: CASSQDLSGSYEQYF.

The rearrangement joins TRBV28 to TRBJ2-7; possible D gene TRBD1, 6 bases. V was shortened by 7 bases and J by 4 bases, with 20 bases between the two germline ends. The germline V gene encodes CDR1 MDHEN and CDR2 SYDVKM. CDR3 length: 15 amino acids. CDR3 region: CASINRGNPLYEQYF. The CDR3 coding sequence is TGTGCCAGCATCAATAGGGGGAATCCCCTTTACGAGCAGTACTTC.

Points on this clonotype: Relative to the germline gene, one junction end is altered; a read error may explain this. The V call is TRBV3-1, the J call TRBJ2-1, with 9 bases identical to TRBD1. The CDR3 is 12 residues long. Germline V gene data show CDR1 as LGHDT and CDR2 as YNNKEL (reference sequence). DNA of the CDR3: TGTGCCGGCAGCCCGACAGGGGGTGAGCAGTTCTTC. It specifies CAGSPTGGEQFF.

This clonotype was recorded many times. The chain joins TRBV27 to TRBJ1-1; maybe TRBD1 (6 bases). Germline CDR1 MNHEY, CDR2 SMNVEV (reference sequence). The V and J ends lost 5 bases and 8 bases respectively, with 18 bases between them. The CDR3 covers 14 residues. This chain's CDR3 is CASSNRDKTREAFF. The CDR3 nucleotides are TGTGCCAGCAGTAACAGGGACAAGACGCGGGAAGCTTTCTTT.